This T cell receptor beta chain originates from a study of blood T cell repertoires in COVID-19. For the study at large: From the United States, Italy and Spain came samples of acute and convalescent COVID-19.

The table came from immunoSEQ multiplex PCR; TCRdb's copy has only in-frame clones and leaves some out. The sample holds 290,000 or so clones, 80% to 95% seen once. This CDR3 is built from 14 residues. Germline V gene lookup returns CDR1 LNHNV and CDR2 YYDKDF (reference sequence). With 0 bases removed from V and 14 bases from J, the gap between germline ends came to 17 bases. V gene TRBV15 combines with J gene TRBJ2-1, with D maybe TRBD2 (5 bases). Sequencing was performed on PBMCs or T cells enriched from blood (not recorded which). This receptor was identified in a woman younger than 45 who had recovered from COVID-19. Here the CDR3 reads CATSRDQAVHGEFF. CDR3 in DNA: TGTGCCACCAGCAGAGATCAAGCGGTCCATGGGGAGTTCTTC.